These T cell receptor beta chains were read from a single sample in a study of blood T cell repertoires in COVID-19. Data came from immunoSEQ multiplex PCR; TCRdb stores just in-frame clones and leaves some out. The sample records around 130,000 clones, more than 70% being singletons. The sample comprised peripheral blood. These receptors all stem from a man aged 60-69 years with acute or convalescent COVID-19. CDR3s include the opening cysteine and the closing phenylalanine or tryptophan. The D gene is left open where the match is weak. Size tells how often a clone was seen (once, few, many) or the class of an expanded clone, and some rows leave it out.

J gene: TRBJ2-7; CDR3 length: 15; clone size: .; V gene: TRBV4-3; D gene: TRBD2; CDR3 protein: CASSQALAGSYEQYF; CDR3 DNA: TGCGCCAGCAGCCAGGCGCTAGCGGGCTCCTACGAGCAGTACTTC
J gene: TRBJ1-1; CDR3 length: 14; clone size: .; V gene: TRBV9; D gene: .; CDR3 protein: CASSATGTHTEAFF; CDR3 DNA: TGTGCCAGCAGCGCCACCGGGACTCACACTGAAGCTTTCTTT
J gene: TRBJ2-7; CDR3 length: 14; clone size: .; V gene: TRBV9; D gene: TRBD2; CDR3 protein: CASSASSGIREQYF; CDR3 DNA: TGTGCCAGCAGCGCCTCTAGCGGGATACGCGAGCAGTACTTC
J gene: TRBJ1-1; CDR3 length: 14; clone size: .; V gene: TRBV18; D gene: TRBD1; CDR3 protein: CASSPGQLNTEAFF; CDR3 DNA: TGTGCCAGCTCACCGGGACAGCTGAACACTGAAGCTTTCTTT
J gene: TRBJ2-2; CDR3 length: 16; clone size: .; V gene: TRBV11-3; D gene: TRBD2; CDR3 protein: CASSSGGGRDTGELFF; CDR3 DNA: TGTGCCAGCAGCTCTGGAGGCGGGAGGGACACCGGGGAGCTGTTTTTT
J gene: TRBJ2-5; CDR3 length: 13; clone size: .; V gene: TRBV7-2; D gene: .; CDR3 protein: CASSFGRGETQYF; CDR3 DNA: TGTGCCAGCAGCTTCGGACGGGGAGAGACCCAGTACTTC
J gene: TRBJ2-1; CDR3 length: 15; clone size: .; V gene: TRBV24-1; D gene: TRBD2; CDR3 protein: CATSDRLAGVDEQFF; CDR3 DNA: TGTGCCACCAGTGATAGGCTAGCGGGAGTGGATGAGCAGTTCTTC
J gene: TRBJ1-1; CDR3 length: 12; clone size: .; V gene: TRBV29-1; D gene: .; CDR3 protein: CSADRSDTEAFF; CDR3 DNA: TGCAGCGCCGACAGGTCGGACACTGAAGCTTTCTTT
J gene: TRBJ2-5; CDR3 length: 14; clone size: few; V gene: TRBV9; D gene: .; CDR3 protein: CASSVADLQETQYF; CDR3 DNA: TGTGCCAGCAGCGTAGCAGACTTACAAGAGACCCAGTACTTC
J gene: TRBJ1-4; CDR3 length: 14; clone size: .; V gene: TRBV28; D gene: .; CDR3 protein: CASSSGGLGEKLFF; CDR3 DNA: TGTGCCAGCTCGTCAGGAGGGTTAGGGGAAAAACTGTTTTTT
J gene: TRBJ2-4; CDR3 length: 19; clone size: .; V gene: TRBV7-2; D gene: .; CDR3 protein: CASSSRAGVGLSAHDIQYF; CDR3 DNA: TGTGCCAGCAGCTCCCGAGCGGGCGTCGGGCTATCCGCCCACGACATTCAGTACTTC
J gene: TRBJ2-1; CDR3 length: 12; clone size: .; V gene: TRBV24-1; D gene: .; CDR3 protein: CATDGLNNEQFF; CDR3 DNA: TGTGCCACCGATGGACTTAACAATGAGCAGTTCTTC
J gene: TRBJ1-1; CDR3 length: 14; clone size: .; V gene: TRBV4-2; D gene: .; CDR3 protein: CASSQDGQGDEAFF; CDR3 DNA: TGTGCCAGCAGCCAAGACGGGCAGGGTGATGAAGCTTTCTTT
J gene: TRBJ1-6; CDR3 length: 14; clone size: .; V gene: TRBV27; D gene: TRBD1; CDR3 protein: CASTSNRGVSPLHF; CDR3 DNA: TGTGCCAGCACCTCAAACAGGGGAGTCTCACCCCTCCACTTT
J gene: TRBJ1-2; CDR3 length: 12; clone size: .; V gene: TRBV14; D gene: .; CDR3 protein: CASSQDDYGYTF; CDR3 DNA: TGTGCCAGCAGCCAAGACGACTATGGCTACACCTTC
J gene: TRBJ1-5; CDR3 length: 14; clone size: .; V gene: TRBV6-6; D gene: .; CDR3 protein: CASSRTDSNQPQHF; CDR3 DNA: TGTGCCAGCAGTCGGACAGATAGCAATCAGCCCCAGCATTTT
J gene: TRBJ2-1; CDR3 length: 16; clone size: .; V gene: TRBV4-3; D gene: TRBD1; CDR3 protein: CASSQDDRASFGEQFF; CDR3 DNA: TGCGCCAGCAGCCAAGATGACAGGGCCTCTTTTGGGGAGCAGTTCTTC
J gene: TRBJ1-1; CDR3 length: 17; clone size: .; V gene: TRBV18; D gene: .; CDR3 protein: CASSIPRGLSGNTEAFF; CDR3 DNA: TGTGCCAGCTCCATACCGCGGGGGCTTAGTGGGAACACTGAAGCTTTCTTT
J gene: TRBJ2-3; CDR3 length: 13; clone size: .; V gene: TRBV12-3/TRBV12-4; D gene: .; CDR3 protein: CATGDTTSDTQYF; CDR3 DNA: TGTGCCACGGGGGATACCACGTCGGATACGCAGTATTTT
J gene: TRBJ1-3; CDR3 length: 16; clone size: .; V gene: TRBV18; D gene: .; CDR3 protein: CASSPIEASLGNTIYF; CDR3 DNA: TGTGCCAGCTCACCCATTGAGGCGTCTCTTGGAAACACCATATATTTT
J gene: TRBJ2-7; CDR3 length: 15; clone size: .; V gene: TRBV7-9; D gene: .; CDR3 protein: CASSLGAGNLREQYF; CDR3 DNA: TGTGCCAGCAGCTTAGGGGCCGGGAACCTACGAGAGCAGTACTTC
J gene: TRBJ2-3; CDR3 length: 16; clone size: .; V gene: TRBV6-4; D gene: TRBD1; CDR3 protein: CASSDGTGGGTDTQYF; CDR3 DNA: TGTGCCAGCAGTGATGGGACAGGGGGCGGCACAGATACGCAGTATTTT
J gene: TRBJ2-1; CDR3 length: 16; clone size: .; V gene: TRBV24-1; D gene: .; CDR3 protein: CATSDLQAYAINEQFF; CDR3 DNA: TGTGCCACCAGTGATTTGCAGGCCTACGCCATCAATGAGCAGTTCTTC
J gene: TRBJ2-5; CDR3 length: 14; clone size: .; V gene: TRBV7-2; D gene: .; CDR3 protein: CASSLVTDQETQYF; CDR3 DNA: TGTGCCAGCAGCTTAGTGACAGACCAAGAGACCCAGTACTTC
J gene: TRBJ2-2; CDR3 length: 15; clone size: once; V gene: TRBV6-5; D gene: .; CDR3 protein: CASSSPRQSTGELFF; CDR3 DNA: TGTGCCAGCAGTTCCCCCAGACAGTCCACCGGGGAGCTGTTTTTT
J gene: TRBJ2-4; CDR3 length: 14; clone size: .; V gene: TRBV6-5; D gene: TRBD1; CDR3 protein: CASSYGQGTDIQYF; CDR3 DNA: TGTGCCAGCAGTTATGGACAGGGGACGGACATTCAGTACTTC
J gene: TRBJ2-7; CDR3 length: 17; clone size: .; V gene: TRBV19; D gene: TRBD2; CDR3 protein: CASSVVGTSGVTYEQYF; CDR3 DNA: TGTGCCAGTAGTGTGGTGGGCACTAGCGGGGTAACCTACGAGCAGTACTTC
J gene: TRBJ2-2; CDR3 length: 15; clone size: .; V gene: TRBV6-5; D gene: .; CDR3 protein: CASSSYSGKGGELFF; CDR3 DNA: TGTGCCAGCAGTTCCTATAGCGGAAAGGGCGGGGAGCTGTTTTTT
J gene: TRBJ2-1; CDR3 length: 16; clone size: .; V gene: TRBV9; D gene: TRBD1; CDR3 protein: CASSVVGTGPYNEQFF; CDR3 DNA: TGTGCCAGCAGCGTAGTAGGGACAGGGCCCTACAATGAGCAGTTCTTC
J gene: TRBJ2-3; CDR3 length: 15; clone size: once; V gene: TRBV3-1/TRBV3-2; D gene: .; CDR3 protein: CASSQGEDLTDTQYF; CDR3 DNA: TGTGCCAGCAGCCAAGGGGAGGACCTCACAGATACGCAGTATTTT
J gene: TRBJ1-1; CDR3 length: 14; clone size: .; V gene: TRBV20-1; D gene: .; CDR3 protein: CSASSPRGNTEAFF; CDR3 DNA: TGCAGTGCTAGTTCCCCCAGGGGGAACACTGAAGCTTTCTTT
J gene: TRBJ1-5; CDR3 length: 14; clone size: .; V gene: TRBV7-2; D gene: .; CDR3 protein: CASSTHSSNQPQHF; CDR3 DNA: TGTGCCAGCAGCACGCACAGTAGCAATCAGCCCCAGCATTTT
J gene: TRBJ2-1; CDR3 length: 17; clone size: .; V gene: TRBV4-1; D gene: TRBD2; CDR3 protein: CASSQEARLAAQGEQFF; CDR3 DNA: TGCGCCAGCAGCCAAGAGGCGAGACTAGCGGCCCAGGGTGAGCAGTTCTTC
J gene: TRBJ1-1; CDR3 length: 14; clone size: .; V gene: TRBV3-1/TRBV3-2; D gene: .; CDR3 protein: CASSLEEQGTEAFF; CDR3 DNA: TGTGCCAGCAGCCTCGAGGAACAGGGCACTGAAGCTTTCTTT
J gene: TRBJ2-7; CDR3 length: 15; clone size: .; V gene: TRBV27; D gene: TRBD2; CDR3 protein: CASSFQTSGSSEQYF; CDR3 DNA: TGTGCCAGCAGTTTCCAGACTAGCGGTTCAAGCGAGCAGTACTTC
J gene: TRBJ2-3; CDR3 length: 13; clone size: few; V gene: TRBV29-1; D gene: TRBD2; CDR3 protein: CSVEAGGPDTQYF; CDR3 DNA: TGCAGCGTTGAAGCGGGAGGGCCAGATACGCAGTATTTT
J gene: TRBJ2-3; CDR3 length: 14; clone size: once; V gene: TRBV24-1; D gene: TRBD1; CDR3 protein: CATSDTGGADTQYF; CDR3 DNA: TGTGCCACCAGTGATACAGGGGGAGCAGATACGCAGTATTTT
J gene: TRBJ2-1; CDR3 length: 15; clone size: .; V gene: TRBV11-3; D gene: .; CDR3 protein: CASSRSDYHYNEQFF; CDR3 DNA: TGTGCCAGCAGCCGTTCGGACTACCACTACAATGAGCAGTTCTTC
J gene: TRBJ1-5; CDR3 length: 16; clone size: .; V gene: TRBV7-2; D gene: TRBD1; CDR3 protein: CASSLQGQGANQPQHF; CDR3 DNA: TGTGCCAGCAGCTTACAGGGACAGGGGGCCAATCAGCCCCAGCATTTT
J gene: TRBJ1-2; CDR3 length: 14; clone size: .; V gene: TRBV2; D gene: .; CDR3 protein: CASSPRGDNYGYTF; CDR3 DNA: TGTGCCAGCAGTCCGCGGGGCGATAACTATGGCTACACCTTC
J gene: TRBJ2-7; CDR3 length: 13; clone size: .; V gene: TRBV24-1; D gene: TRBD1; CDR3 protein: CATQGQGAYEQYF; CDR3 DNA: TGTGCCACCCAAGGACAGGGAGCCTACGAGCAGTACTTC
J gene: TRBJ2-3; CDR3 length: 18; clone size: .; V gene: TRBV29-1; D gene: TRBD2; CDR3 protein: CSVEPGLAFPSSTDTQYF; CDR3 DNA: TGCAGCGTTGAGCCGGGACTAGCGTTTCCCTCTAGCACAGATACGCAGTATTTT
J gene: TRBJ2-7; CDR3 length: 11; clone size: .; V gene: TRBV6-2/TRBV6-3; D gene: .; CDR3 protein: CASSRGHEQYF; CDR3 DNA: TGTGCCAGCAGCCGGGGCCACGAGCAGTACTTC
J gene: TRBJ1-6; CDR3 length: 15; clone size: .; V gene: TRBV15; D gene: .; CDR3 protein: CATSARQLPNSPLHF; CDR3 DNA: TGTGCCACCAGCGCAAGACAGTTACCCAATTCACCCCTCCACTTT
J gene: TRBJ2-5; CDR3 length: 15; clone size: .; V gene: TRBV5-1; D gene: TRBD2; CDR3 protein: CASSRGTSGQETQYF; CDR3 DNA: TGCGCCAGCAGCCGAGGGACTAGCGGCCAAGAGACCCAGTACTTC